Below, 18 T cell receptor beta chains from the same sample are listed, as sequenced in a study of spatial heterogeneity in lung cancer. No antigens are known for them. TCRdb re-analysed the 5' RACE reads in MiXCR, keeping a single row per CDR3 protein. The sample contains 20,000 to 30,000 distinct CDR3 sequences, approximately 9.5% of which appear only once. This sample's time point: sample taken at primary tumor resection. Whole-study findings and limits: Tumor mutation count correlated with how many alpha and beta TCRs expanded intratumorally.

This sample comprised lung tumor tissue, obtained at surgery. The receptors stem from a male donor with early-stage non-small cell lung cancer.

The DNA of the CDR3 is TGCAGCGTTAGTCCCCCCAGGCTTCAAGAGACCCAGTACTTC. Amino acids: CSVSPPRLQETQYF. This sequence joins TRBV29-1 and TRBJ2-5; D is undetermined. Per germline, CDR1 SQVTM and CDR2 ANQGSEA. Trimming cost V 5 bases and J 2 bases, with 15 bases left between them. The CDR3 consists of 14 residues. The whole variable domain, filled in from reference TRBV29-1 and TRBJ2-5, reads SAVISQKPSRDICQRGTSLTIQCQVDSQVTMMFWYRQQPGQSLTLIATANQGSEATYESGFVIDKFPISRPNLTFSTLTVSNMSPEDSSIYLCSVSPPRLQETQYFGPGTRLLVL.

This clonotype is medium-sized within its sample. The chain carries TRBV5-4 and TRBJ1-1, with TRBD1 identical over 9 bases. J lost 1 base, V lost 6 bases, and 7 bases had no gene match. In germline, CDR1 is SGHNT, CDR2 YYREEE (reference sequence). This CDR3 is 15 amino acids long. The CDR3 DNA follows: TGTGCCAGCAAAGTACAGGGGGCGCAGAACACTGAAGCTTTCTTT. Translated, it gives CASKVQGAQNTEAFF.

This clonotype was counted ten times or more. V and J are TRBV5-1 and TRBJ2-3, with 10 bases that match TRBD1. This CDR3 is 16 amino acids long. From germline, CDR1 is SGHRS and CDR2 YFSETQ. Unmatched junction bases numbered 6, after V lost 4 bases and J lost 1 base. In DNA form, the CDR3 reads TGCGCCAGCAGCATCGGGACAGGGGATGGCACAGATACGCAGTATTTT. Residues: CASSIGTGDGTDTQYF. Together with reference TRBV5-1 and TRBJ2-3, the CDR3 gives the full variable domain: KAGVTQTPRYLIKTRGQQVTLSCSPISGHRSVSWYQQTPGQGLQFLFEYFSETQRNKGNFPGRFSGRQFSNSRSEMNVSTLELGDSALYLCASSIGTGDGTDTQYFGPGTRLTVL.

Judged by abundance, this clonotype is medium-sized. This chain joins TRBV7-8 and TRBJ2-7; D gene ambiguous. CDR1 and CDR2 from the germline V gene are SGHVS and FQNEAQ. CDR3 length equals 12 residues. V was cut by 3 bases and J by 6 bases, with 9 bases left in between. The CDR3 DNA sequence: TGTGCCAGCAGCTTGTCTGGGGTCGAGCAGTACTTC. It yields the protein CASSLSGVEQYF. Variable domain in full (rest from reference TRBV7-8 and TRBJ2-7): GAGVSQSPRYKVAKRGQDVALRCDPISGHVSLFWYQQALGQGPEFLTYFQNEAQLDKSGLPSDRFFAERPEGSVSTLKIQRTQQEDSAVYLCASSLSGVEQYFGPGTRLTVT.

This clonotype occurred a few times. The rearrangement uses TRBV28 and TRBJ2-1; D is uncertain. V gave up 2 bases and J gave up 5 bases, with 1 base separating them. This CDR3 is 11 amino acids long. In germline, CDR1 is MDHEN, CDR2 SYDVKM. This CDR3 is CASSLHNEQFF. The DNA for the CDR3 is TGTGCCAGCAGTTTACACAATGAGCAGTTCTTC. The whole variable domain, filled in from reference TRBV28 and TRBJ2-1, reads DVKVTQSSRYLVKRTGEKVFLECVQDMDHENMFWYRQDPGLGLRLIYFSYDVKMKEKGDIPEGYSVSREKKERFSLILESASTNQTSMYLCASSLHNEQFFGPGTRLTVL.

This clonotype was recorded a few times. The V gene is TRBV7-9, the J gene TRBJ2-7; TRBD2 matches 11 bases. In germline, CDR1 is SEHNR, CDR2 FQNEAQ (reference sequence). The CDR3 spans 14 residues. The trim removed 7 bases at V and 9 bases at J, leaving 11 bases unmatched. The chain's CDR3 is CASKELAGASGQYF. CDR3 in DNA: TGTGCCAGCAAGGAACTAGCGGGAGCCTCGGGGCAGTACTTC.

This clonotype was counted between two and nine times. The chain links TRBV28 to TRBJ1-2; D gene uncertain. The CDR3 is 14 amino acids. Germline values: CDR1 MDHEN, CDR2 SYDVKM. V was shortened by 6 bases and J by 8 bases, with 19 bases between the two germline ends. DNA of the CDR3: TGTGCCAGCAGGGTCCCCAAGACCCCGGGAGGCTACACCTTC. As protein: CASRVPKTPGGYTF.

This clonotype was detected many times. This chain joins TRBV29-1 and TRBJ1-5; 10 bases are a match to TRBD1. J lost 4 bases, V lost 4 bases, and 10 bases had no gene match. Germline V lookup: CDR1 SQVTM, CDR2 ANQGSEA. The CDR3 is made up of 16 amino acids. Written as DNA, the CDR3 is TGCAGCGTTGCCGGGACAGGGGAGTCATTGAATCAGCCCCAGCATTTT. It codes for CSVAGTGESLNQPQHF.

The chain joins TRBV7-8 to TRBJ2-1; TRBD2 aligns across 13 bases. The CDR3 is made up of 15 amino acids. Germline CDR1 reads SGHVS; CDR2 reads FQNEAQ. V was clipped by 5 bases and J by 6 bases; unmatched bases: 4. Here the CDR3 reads CASSLRTSGSNEQFF. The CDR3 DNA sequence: TGTGCCAGCAGCCTCCGGACTAGCGGGAGCAATGAGCAGTTCTTC.

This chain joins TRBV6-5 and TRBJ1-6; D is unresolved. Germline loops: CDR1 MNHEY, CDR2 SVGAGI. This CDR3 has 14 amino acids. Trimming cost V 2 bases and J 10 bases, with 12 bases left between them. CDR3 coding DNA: TGTGCCAGCAGTTACACTTCTACCGGGTCACCCCTCCACTTT. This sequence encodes CASSYTSTGSPLHF.

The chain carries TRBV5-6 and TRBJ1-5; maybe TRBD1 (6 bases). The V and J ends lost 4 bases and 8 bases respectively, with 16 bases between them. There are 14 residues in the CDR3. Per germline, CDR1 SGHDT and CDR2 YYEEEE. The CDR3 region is CASSVSGVLKPQHF. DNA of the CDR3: TGTGCCAGCAGCGTCTCAGGGGTTTTGAAGCCCCAGCATTTT. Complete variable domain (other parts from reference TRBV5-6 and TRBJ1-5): DAGVTQSPTHLIKTRGQQVTLRCSPKSGHDTVSWYQQALGQGPQFIFQYYEEEERQRGNFPDRFSGHQFPNYSSELNVNALLLGDSALYLCASSVSGVLKPQHFGDGTRLSIL.

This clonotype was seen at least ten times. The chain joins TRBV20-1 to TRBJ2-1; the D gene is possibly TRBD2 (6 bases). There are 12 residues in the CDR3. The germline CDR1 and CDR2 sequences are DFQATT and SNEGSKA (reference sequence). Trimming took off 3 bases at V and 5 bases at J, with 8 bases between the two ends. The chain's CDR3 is CSARDYHNEQFF. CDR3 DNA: TGCAGTGCTAGGGACTACCACAATGAGCAGTTCTTC.

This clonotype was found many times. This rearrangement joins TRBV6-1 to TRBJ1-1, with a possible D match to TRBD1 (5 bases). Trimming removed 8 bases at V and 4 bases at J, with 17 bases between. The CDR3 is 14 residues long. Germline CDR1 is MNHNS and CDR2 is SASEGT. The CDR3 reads CASERGRRFTEAFF. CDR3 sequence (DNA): TGTGCCAGCGAAAGGGGCCGCAGATTCACTGAAGCTTTCTTT.

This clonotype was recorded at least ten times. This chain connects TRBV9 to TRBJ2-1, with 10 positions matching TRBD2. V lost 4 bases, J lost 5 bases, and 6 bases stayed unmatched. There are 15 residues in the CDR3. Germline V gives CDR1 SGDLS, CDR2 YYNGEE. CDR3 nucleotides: TGTGCCAGCAGCCCGGGACTAGCGCAGAACAATGAGCAGTTCTTC. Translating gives CASSPGLAQNNEQFF.

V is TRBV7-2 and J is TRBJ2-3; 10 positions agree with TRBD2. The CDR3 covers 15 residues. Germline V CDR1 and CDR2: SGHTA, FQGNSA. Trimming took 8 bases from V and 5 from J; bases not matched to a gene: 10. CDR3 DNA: TGTGCCAGCGGGGCTAGCGGGGGTGCCGGAGATACGCAGTATTTT. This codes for CASGASGGAGDTQYF.

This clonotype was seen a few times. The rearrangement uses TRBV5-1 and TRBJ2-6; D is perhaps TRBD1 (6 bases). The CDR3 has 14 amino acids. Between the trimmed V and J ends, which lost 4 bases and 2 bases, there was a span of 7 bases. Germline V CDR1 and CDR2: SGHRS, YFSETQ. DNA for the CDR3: TGCGCCAGCAGCCCAGGGGCTGGGGCCAACGTCCTGACTTTC. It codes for CASSPGAGANVLTF.

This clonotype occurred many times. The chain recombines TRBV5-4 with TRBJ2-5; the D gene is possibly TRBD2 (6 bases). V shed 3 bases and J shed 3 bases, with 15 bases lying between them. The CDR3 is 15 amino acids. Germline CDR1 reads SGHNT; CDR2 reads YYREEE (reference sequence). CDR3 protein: CASSSGPTSKETQYF. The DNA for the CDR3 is TGTGCCAGCAGCTCAGGCCCCACTAGCAAAGAGACCCAGTACTTC.

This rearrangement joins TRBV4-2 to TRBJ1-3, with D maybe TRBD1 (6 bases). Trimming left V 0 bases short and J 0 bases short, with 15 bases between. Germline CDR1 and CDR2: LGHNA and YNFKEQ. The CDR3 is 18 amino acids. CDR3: CASSQDGDIGRSGNTIYF. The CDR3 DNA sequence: TGTGCCAGCAGCCAAGATGGGGACATCGGACGCTCTGGAAACACCATATATTTT.